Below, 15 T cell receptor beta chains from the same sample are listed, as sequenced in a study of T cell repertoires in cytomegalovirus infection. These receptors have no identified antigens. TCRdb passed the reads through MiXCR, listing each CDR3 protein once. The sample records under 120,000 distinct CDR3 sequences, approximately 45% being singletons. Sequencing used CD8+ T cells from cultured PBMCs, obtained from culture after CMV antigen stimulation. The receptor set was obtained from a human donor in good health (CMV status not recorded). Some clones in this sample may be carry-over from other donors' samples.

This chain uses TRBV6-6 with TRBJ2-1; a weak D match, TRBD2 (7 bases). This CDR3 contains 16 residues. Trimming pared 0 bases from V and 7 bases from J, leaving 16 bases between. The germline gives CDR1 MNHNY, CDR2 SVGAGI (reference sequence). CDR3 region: CASSYSWGGLRNEQFF. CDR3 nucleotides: TGTGCCAGCAGTTACTCCTGGGGGGGCCTGAGGAATGAGCAGTTCTTC.

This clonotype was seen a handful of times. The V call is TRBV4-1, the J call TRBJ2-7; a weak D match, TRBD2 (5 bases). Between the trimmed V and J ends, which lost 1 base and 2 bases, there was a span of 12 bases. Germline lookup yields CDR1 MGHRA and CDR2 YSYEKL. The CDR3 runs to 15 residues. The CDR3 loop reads CASSQVGKGPYEQYF. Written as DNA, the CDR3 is TGCGCCAGCAGCCAAGTCGGGAAGGGTCCCTACGAGCAGTACTTC.

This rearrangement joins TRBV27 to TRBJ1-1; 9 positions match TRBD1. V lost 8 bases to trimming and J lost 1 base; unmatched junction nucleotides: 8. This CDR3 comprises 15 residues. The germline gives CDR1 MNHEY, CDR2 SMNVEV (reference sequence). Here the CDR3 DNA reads TGTGCCAGCCGATCGGACAGGGGAAAGAACACTGAAGCTTTCTTT. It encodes CASRSDRGKNTEAFF.

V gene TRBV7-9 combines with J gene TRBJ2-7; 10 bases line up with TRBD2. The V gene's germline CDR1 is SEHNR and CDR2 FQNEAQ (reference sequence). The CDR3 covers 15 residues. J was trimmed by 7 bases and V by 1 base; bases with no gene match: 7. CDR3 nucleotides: TGTGCCAGCAGCTTAGTTAGCGGGGGGCCTTCAGAGCAGTACTTC. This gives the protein CASSLVSGGPSEQYF.

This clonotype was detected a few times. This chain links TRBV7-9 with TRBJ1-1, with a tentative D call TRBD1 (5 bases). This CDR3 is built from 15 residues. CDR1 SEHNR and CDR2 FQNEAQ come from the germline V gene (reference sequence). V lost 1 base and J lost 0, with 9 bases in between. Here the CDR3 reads CASSLGAGMNTEAFF. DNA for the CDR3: TGTGCCAGCAGCTTAGGCGCAGGGATGAACACTGAAGCTTTCTTT.

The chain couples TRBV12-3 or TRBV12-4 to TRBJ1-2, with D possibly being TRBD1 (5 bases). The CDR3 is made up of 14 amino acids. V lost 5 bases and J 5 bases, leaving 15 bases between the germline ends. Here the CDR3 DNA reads TGTGCCAGCAGTCCGCTCAGGGTTGGGTATGGCTACACCTTC. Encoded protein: CASSPLRVGYGYTF.

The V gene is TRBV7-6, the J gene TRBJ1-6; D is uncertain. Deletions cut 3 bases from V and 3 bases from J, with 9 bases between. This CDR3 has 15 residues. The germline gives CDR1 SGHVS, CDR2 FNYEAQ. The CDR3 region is CASSLGDVYNSPLHF. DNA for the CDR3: TGTGCCAGCAGCTTGGGAGACGTCTATAATTCACCCCTCCACTTT. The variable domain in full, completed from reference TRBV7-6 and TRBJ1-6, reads GAGVSQSPRYKVTKRGQDVALRCDPISGHVSLYWYRQALGQGPEFLTYFNYEAQQDKSGLPNDRFSAERPEGSISTLTIQRTEQRDSAMYRCASSLGDVYNSPLHFGNGTRLTVT.

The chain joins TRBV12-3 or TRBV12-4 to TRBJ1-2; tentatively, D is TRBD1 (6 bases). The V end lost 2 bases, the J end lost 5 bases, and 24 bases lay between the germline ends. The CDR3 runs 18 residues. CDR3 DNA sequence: TGTGCCAGCAGTTTACCCATTCACCAGGGGTGGTCAGTATATGGCTACACCTTC. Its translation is CASSLPIHQGWSVYGYTF.

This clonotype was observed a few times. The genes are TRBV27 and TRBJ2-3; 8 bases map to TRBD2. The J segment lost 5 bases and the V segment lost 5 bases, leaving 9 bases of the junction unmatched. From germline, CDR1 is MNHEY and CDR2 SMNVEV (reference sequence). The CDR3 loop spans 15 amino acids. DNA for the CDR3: TGTGCCAGCAGTACCGTAGCGGGGTCAAGAGATACGCAGTATTTT. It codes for CASSTVAGSRDTQYF.

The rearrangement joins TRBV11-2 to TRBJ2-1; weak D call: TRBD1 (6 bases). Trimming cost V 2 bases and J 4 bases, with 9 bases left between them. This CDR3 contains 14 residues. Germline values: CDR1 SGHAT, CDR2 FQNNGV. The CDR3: CASSLQGTYNEQFF. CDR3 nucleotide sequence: TGTGCCAGCAGCTTACAGGGGACGTACAATGAGCAGTTCTTC.

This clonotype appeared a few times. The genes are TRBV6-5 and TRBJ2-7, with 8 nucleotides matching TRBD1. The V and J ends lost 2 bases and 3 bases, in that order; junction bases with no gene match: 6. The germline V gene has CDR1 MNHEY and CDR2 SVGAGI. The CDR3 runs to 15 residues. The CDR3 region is CASSYQGTGRYEQYF. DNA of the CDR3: TGTGCCAGCAGTTACCAGGGGACAGGCCGCTACGAGCAGTACTTC.

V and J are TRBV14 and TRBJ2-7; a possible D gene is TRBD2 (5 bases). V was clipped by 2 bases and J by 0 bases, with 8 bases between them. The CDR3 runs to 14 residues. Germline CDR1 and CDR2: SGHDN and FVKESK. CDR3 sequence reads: CASSQPGNSYEQYF. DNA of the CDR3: TGTGCCAGCAGCCAACCGGGAAACTCCTACGAGCAGTACTTC.

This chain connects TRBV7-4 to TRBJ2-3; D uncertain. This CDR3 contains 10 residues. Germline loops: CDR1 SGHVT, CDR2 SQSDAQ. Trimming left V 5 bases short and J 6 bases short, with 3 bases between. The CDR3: CASSVDTQYF. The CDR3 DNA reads TGTGCCAGCAGCGTGGATACGCAGTATTTT.

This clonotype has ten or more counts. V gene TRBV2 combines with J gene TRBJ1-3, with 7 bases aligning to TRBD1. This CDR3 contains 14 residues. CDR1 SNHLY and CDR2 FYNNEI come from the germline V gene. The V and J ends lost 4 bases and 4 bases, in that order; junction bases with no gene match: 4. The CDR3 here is CASSVRDSGNTIYF. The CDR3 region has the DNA TGTGCCAGCAGTGTCCGGGACAGCGGAAACACCATATATTTT.

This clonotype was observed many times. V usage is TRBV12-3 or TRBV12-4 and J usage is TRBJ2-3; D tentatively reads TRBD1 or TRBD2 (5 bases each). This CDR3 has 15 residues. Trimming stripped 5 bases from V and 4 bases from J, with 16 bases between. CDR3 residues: CASSPTRGVSDTQYF. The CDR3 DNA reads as TGTGCCAGCAGTCCCACCCGGGGCGTCTCAGATACGCAGTATTTT.